This T cell receptor beta chain appears in the sequencing data of a study of OX40 agonist ivuxolimab in advanced cancers. Study in general: Ivuxolimab was administered intravenously to patients at 0.01 to 10 mg/kg every 2 weeks. Allowance was made for prior anti-PD-1, anti-PD-L1 or anti-CTLA-4 therapy, and about 44% had some.

The CDR3 consists of 14 residues. The V end lost 5 bases, the J end lost 4 bases, and 14 bases lay between the germline ends. Looked up from germline, CDR1 is MDHEN and CDR2 is SYDVKM. Notes on the study in general: The mean number of expanded clones was higher in CD8+ T cells than in CD4+.

Concerning this clone: The antigen is unknown.

Method: immunoSEQ multiplex PCR; TCRdb's copy keeps in-frame clones and lacks some. In the table there are about 79,000 clones, less than 95% of which are singletons. The chain links TRBV28 to TRBJ1-2; D perhaps matches TRBD1 (6 bases). The sequence was obtained from an adult with an advanced solid tumor such as melanoma, head and neck, liver or kidney cancer. This specimen was CD4+ or CD8+ T cells sorted from blood, taken in a trial of the OX40 agonist ivuxolimab. The CDR3: CASSPNREGYGYTF. The CDR3 DNA reads TGTGCCAGCAGTCCGAACAGGGAGGGCTATGGCTACACCTTC.